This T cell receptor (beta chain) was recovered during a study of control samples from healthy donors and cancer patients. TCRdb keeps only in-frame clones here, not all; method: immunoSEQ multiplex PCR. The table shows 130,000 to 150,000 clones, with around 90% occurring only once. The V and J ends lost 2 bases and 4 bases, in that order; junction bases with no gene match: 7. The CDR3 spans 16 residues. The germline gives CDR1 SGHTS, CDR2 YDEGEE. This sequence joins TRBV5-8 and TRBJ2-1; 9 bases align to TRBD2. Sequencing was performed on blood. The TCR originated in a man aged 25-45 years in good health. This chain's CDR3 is CASSLPLRGGYNEQFF. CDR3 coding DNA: TGTGCCAGCAGCTTACCCCTGCGGGGGGGATACAATGAGCAGTTCTTC.